This TCR beta chain was sequenced for a study of T cells after posttransplantation cyclophosphamide. Whole-study findings and limits: Later blood repertoires were often dominated by clones from the donor CD8+ memory compartment. TRB clonality was highly associated with recipient CMV seropositivity and reactivation.

Trimming pared 3 bases from V and 4 bases from J, leaving 16 bases between. The CDR3 loop spans 15 amino acids. The germline gives CDR1 SGHDT, CDR2 YYEEEE. This clone was seen at least ten times. Its antigen is unknown. The protocol was immunoSEQ multiplex PCR, while the TCRdb copy is restricted to in-frame clones and leaves out a portion. Recorded here are roughly 13,000 clones, with no singletons, and the ten leading clones hold 20% to 25%. A marrow graft followed busulfan-fludarabine conditioning, with cyclophosphamide on days +3 and +4. The sequence derives from a female patient aged 40 to 55 who received an allogeneic stem cell transplant from a related donor, was CMV-positive, and had no GVHD. The graft donor may be the source of some T cells. This specimen was PBMCs, taken about 1,200 days after allogeneic stem cell transplant with posttransplant cyclophosphamide. The chain is built from TRBV5-6 and TRBJ1-2; D is perhaps TRBD1 (6 bases). CDR3 region: CASSSPGESIYGYTF. The CDR3, as DNA: TGTGCCAGCAGCTCTCCAGGGGAATCAATCTATGGCTACACCTTC.